One TCR beta chain is described in this entry. These data belong to a study of blood T cell repertoires in COVID-19. Study-level background: The analysed material was cDNA or gDNA that came from T cells, B-cell-depleted T cells, or PBMCs.

Seattle patients were enrolled during active infection and followed longitudinally. Clones were sequenced by immunoSEQ multiplex PCR, and TCRdb holds only the in-frame ones, with some missing. The sample contains around 300,000 clones, 90% of which appear only once. Sequencing was performed on peripheral blood. This TCR was recovered from a woman aged 50 to 60 with COVID-19, enrolled during active disease.

As DNA, the CDR3 is TGTGCCTGGAGTGTAACAGGTCCGATGAATGAGCAGTTCTTC. This sequence encodes CAWSVTGPMNEQFF. The chain couples TRBV30 to TRBJ2-1, with a tentative D call TRBD1 (5 bases). This CDR3 region has 14 residues. Germline lookup yields CDR1 GTSNPN and CDR2 SVGIG (reference sequence). Trimming stripped 0 bases from V and 7 bases from J, with 13 bases between.